This T cell receptor (beta chain) was sequenced during a study of T cell repertoires in cytomegalovirus infection. Overall study findings and caveats: In two of eight donors, the top clonotype was HLA-C-restricted CMV-specific. Using cumulative public TCR beta family frequency, the authors identified those who carried CMV together with the relevant HLA.

MiXCR, applied by TCRdb to the reads, yields one record per CDR3 protein. The sample shows 290,000 or so distinct CDR3 sequences, around 10% of them seen only once. In germline, CDR1 is DFQATT, CDR2 SNEGSKA (reference sequence). This CDR3 has 14 residues. The J segment lost 8 bases and the V segment lost 1 base, leaving 7 bases of the junction unmatched. There are many counts of this clonotype. Its antigen is undetermined. The chain links TRBV20-1 to TRBJ1-4; 7 bases are shared with TRBD1. Sequenced material: PBMCs. This receptor was obtained from a human donor in good health (CMV status not recorded). Some clones in this sample may be carry-over from other donors' samples. This chain's CDR3 is CSARARGTSEKLFF. CDR3 DNA: TGCAGTGCTAGAGCCAGGGGGACGAGCGAAAAACTGTTTTTT.